The 17 T cell receptor beta chains reported below all come from one sample, sequenced in a study of blood T cell repertoires in COVID-19. Sequencing used immunoSEQ multiplex PCR; TCRdb keeps in-frame clones, though not all of them. The data hold around 100,000 clones, with roughly 85% observed a single time. Material for sequencing was peripheral blood. These receptors all come from an older woman with acute or convalescent COVID-19.

The V call is TRBV19, the J call TRBJ1-2; perhaps TRBD1 as D (5 bases). The germline V gene encodes CDR1 LNHDA and CDR2 SQIVND (reference sequence). Trimming removed 5 bases at V and 4 bases at J, with 14 bases between. The CDR3 runs 14 residues. Here the CDR3 DNA reads TGTGCCAGTAGTCTCGGGGACTATGGCTATGGCTACACCTTC. Translation gives CASSLGDYGYGYTF.

This clone was seen a few times. Other DNA variants within this sample encode the same CDR3. The chain employs TRBV18 and TRBJ1-1; unclear D gene. Germline assignment: CDR1 KGHSH and CDR2 LQKENI. The CDR3 length is 13 residues. With 2 bases removed from V and 1 base from J, the gap between germline ends came to 5 bases. Written as DNA, the CDR3 is TGTGCCAGCTCACCATACGGGAACACTGAAGCTTTCTTT. It encodes CASSPYGNTEAFF.

The V call is TRBV10-2, the J call TRBJ1-5, with no clear D. The length of the CDR3 is 12 residues. Looked up from germline, CDR1 is WSHSY and CDR2 is SAAADI. The V gene lost 3 bases and the J gene lost 5 bases, with 5 bases spanning the gap. The CDR3 coding sequence is TGCGCCAGCAGTGATGGCTATCAGCCCCAGCATTTT. As protein: CASSDGYQPQHF.

This clone has only one observation. The rearrangement uses TRBV4-3 and TRBJ2-3; 9 bases are shared with TRBD2. Trimming cost V 0 bases and J 2 bases; bases outside gene matches: 6. Germline lookup yields CDR1 LGHNA and CDR2 YSLEER. This CDR3 region has 17 residues. Here the CDR3 DNA reads TGCGCCAGCAGCCAAGACAGCGGGGGGTTTATCACAGATACGCAGTATTTT. This gives the protein CASSQDSGGFITDTQYF.

This chain uses TRBV12-3 or TRBV12-4 with TRBJ1-1; D perhaps matches TRBD1 (6 bases). Between the trimmed V and J ends, which lost 1 base and 6 bases, there was a span of 9 bases. This CDR3 has 13 amino acids. The CDR3 coding sequence is TGTGCCAGCAGTTTAGAGGCAGGGGCTGAAGCTTTCTTT. Translation: CASSLEAGAEAFF.

V usage is TRBV11-2 and J usage is TRBJ1-2; TRBD1 matches 7 bases. V trimming: 4 bases; J trimming: 8 bases; junction bases outside the gene matches: 7. The CDR3 loop spans 13 amino acids. The germline V gene encodes CDR1 SGHAT and CDR2 FQNNGV. In nucleotides, the CDR3 is TGTGCCAGCAGCTCCCAGGGGGTTGGAGGCTACACCTTC. Residues: CASSSQGVGGYTF.

V gene TRBV5-4 combines with J gene TRBJ2-5, with D possibly being TRBD2 (6 bases). CDR1 is SGHNT and CDR2 is YYREEE in the germline V gene (reference sequence). Trimming stripped 6 bases from V and 0 bases from J, with 15 bases between. The CDR3 is made up of 15 amino acids. The CDR3 reads CASNPGGPYQETQYF. Written as DNA, the CDR3 is TGTGCCAGCAACCCCGGGGGACCGTACCAAGAGACCCAGTACTTC.

This chain connects TRBV4-3 to TRBJ1-4; possibly TRBD1 for D (6 bases). CDR1 and CDR2 from the germline V gene are LGHNA and YSLEER. Trimming took off 1 base at V and 5 bases at J, with 14 bases between the two ends. This CDR3 has 16 residues. In DNA form, the CDR3 reads TGCGCCAGCAGCCAAGCGGCCCCGGGGGGCAATGAAAAACTGTTTTTT. This sequence encodes CASSQAAPGGNEKLFF.

The rearrangement joins TRBV11-2 to TRBJ1-1; possible D gene TRBD1, 6 bases. V was clipped by 5 bases and J by 6 bases, with 19 bases between them. Germline loops: CDR1 SGHAT, CDR2 FQNNGV. The CDR3 has 15 residues. The CDR3 nucleotides read TGTGCCAGCAGCGAGCAGACGGGGGGCCTGGCTGAAGCTTTCTTT. Translating it yields CASSEQTGGLAEAFF.

This clone was counted only a few times. This chain joins TRBV29-1 and TRBJ2-4; maybe TRBD1 (6 bases). The CDR3 is 13 amino acids. The germline gives CDR1 SQVTM, CDR2 ANQGSEA. The V and J ends lost 7 bases and 3 bases respectively, with 13 bases between them. CDR3 DNA: TGCAGCGCATCAGGGGTAGGCAAAAACATTCAGTACTTC. The encoded protein is CSASGVGKNIQYF.

The V gene is TRBV14, the J gene TRBJ1-4; D perhaps matches TRBD1 (5 bases). Looked up from germline, CDR1 is SGHDN and CDR2 is FVKESK. V was clipped by 2 bases and J by 5 bases, with 9 bases between them. The CDR3 runs to 14 residues. The CDR3 here is CASSQWEGNEKLFF. The DNA of the CDR3 is TGTGCCAGCAGCCAATGGGAGGGGAATGAAAAACTGTTTTTT. The full variable domain, with the rest looked up from reference TRBV14 and TRBJ1-4, is EAGVTQFPSHSVIEKGQTVTLRCDPISGHDNLYWYRRVMGKEIKFLLHFVKESKQDESGMPNNRFLAERTGGTYSTLKVQPAELEDSGVYFCASSQWEGNEKLFFGSGTQLSVL.

The V and J genes are TRBV6-6 and TRBJ2-5; TRBD2 matches 13 bases. J gave up 9 bases and V 5 bases, and 9 bases lay outside the gene matches. The CDR3 covers 15 residues. From germline, CDR1 is MNHNY and CDR2 SVGAGI (reference sequence). CDR3 nucleotides: TGTGCCAGCAGTATGGGACTAGCGGGGTCCGGGTCCCAGTACTTC. The encoded protein is CASSMGLAGSGSQYF.

This clone was observed a few times. V usage is TRBV7-2 and J usage is TRBJ2-1, with TRBD2 as a possible D gene (6 bases). The germline V gene has CDR1 SGHTA and CDR2 FQGNSA. The CDR3 loop spans 12 amino acids. The germline V and J ends were trimmed by 5 bases and 6 bases, with 8 bases remaining between them. The CDR3 DNA is TGTGCCAGCAGCCCTAGCGTCAATGAGCAGTTCTTC. Protein: CASSPSVNEQFF.

V is TRBV9 and J is TRBJ2-1; D is perhaps TRBD1 (6 bases). There are 16 residues in the CDR3. CDR1 is SGDLS, CDR2 YYNGEE, per germline. Trimming left V 2 bases short and J 4 bases short, with 16 bases between. The CDR3 DNA sequence: TGTGCCAGCAGCGTGGAGGACAGCCCTCTTTACAATGAGCAGTTCTTC. It encodes CASSVEDSPLYNEQFF. Full variable domain (outside the CDR3, taken from reference TRBV9 and TRBJ2-1): DSGVTQTPKHLITATGQRVTLRCSPRSGDLSVYWYQQSLDQGLQFLIQYYNGEERAKGNILERFSAQQFPDLHSELNLSSLELGDSALYFCASSVEDSPLYNEQFFGPGTRLTVL.

The rearrangement links TRBV5-3 to TRBJ2-5; the match to TRBD1 covers 10 bases. TRBV5-3 has ORF status, its function being uncertain. The CDR3 runs to 16 residues. V shed 4 bases and J 1 base; nucleotides not matched to a gene: 7. DNA for the CDR3: TGTGCCAGAAGCGGGTTTCGGGACAGGGGCCAAGAGACCCAGTACTTC. This encodes CARSGFRDRGQETQYF.

V and J are TRBV5-1 and TRBJ2-3; 7 bases are shared with TRBD2. The CDR3 sequence is 18 residues long. Trimming cost V 0 bases and J 0 bases; bases outside gene matches: 10. CDR1 SGHRS and CDR2 YFSETQ come from the germline V gene. CDR3 loop: CASSLAVRGSTSTDTQYF. The CDR3 DNA follows: TGCGCCAGCAGCTTGGCCGTGCGGGGGAGTACAAGCACAGATACGCAGTATTTT.

This clone was seen a few times. The CDR3 here is CASSLGEGTYGYTF. CDR3 nucleotides: TGTGCCAGCAGCTTAGGAGAGGGCACCTATGGCTACACCTTC. The chain recombines TRBV7-9 with TRBJ1-2; D is uncertain. Trimming shortened V by 1 base and J by 4 bases, and 10 bases separated the two germline ends. Germline V CDR1 and CDR2: SEHNR, FQNEAQ (reference sequence). The length of the CDR3 is 14 residues. The entire variable domain, with the rest obtained from reference TRBV7-9 and TRBJ1-2, is as follows: DTGVSQNPRHKITKRGQNVTFRCDPISEHNRLYWYRQTLGQGPEFLTYFQNEAQLEKSRLLSDRFSAERPKGSFSTLEIQRTEQGDSAMYLCASSLGEGTYGYTFGSGTRLTVV.